This T cell receptor (beta chain) comes out of a study of cytomegalovirus exposure and HLA in healthy donors (dated by TCRdb to the late 2010s). About the investigation overall: An earlier analysis of fewer than 750 of the donors reported 276 Gb of sequence data and roughly 120 million unique TCR beta sequences obtained from roughly 170 million T cells. An early release covering roughly 580 HLA-typed donors comprised around 300 gigabases of sequencing data and approximately 80 million unique TCR sequences. Among the roughly 390 genotyped donors, around 79% belonged to the genetic ancestry cluster associated with self-reported Caucasian donors. The study aimed to test whether cataloging public T cell receptors could reveal signatures of past pathogen exposure. The T cell repertoires of roughly 660 subjects were profiled by immunosequencing and related to cytomegalovirus serostatus. A separate validation cohort of more than 100 different subjects was used in addition to the roughly 700-subject first cohort. To predict cytomegalovirus infection status, the study combined high-throughput TCR immunosequencing, statistical association of individual TCRs with disease status, and machine learning. A later analysis re-analyzed previously published TCR beta repertoires from 666 donors and added high-resolution HLA genotyping to study TCR occurrence patterns. In the later analysis, no new phenotypic data were used to find candidate immune exposures; instead, reliance was placed on TCR beta sequences and their occurrence across donors. To decide whether each TCR beta V gene segment behaved as functional or pseudogenic, an earlier analysis of some 540 of the donors relied on high-throughput TCR beta sequencing. Donor age, sex, ethnicity and CMV serostatus were compiled alongside the repertoire data. A later genetic analysis took genome-wide SNP genotypes for about 65% of the 666 donors and used that subset as a discovery cohort. Every discovery cohort repertoire had been produced on one sequencing platform. Both class I and class II loci were covered by HLA typing, at four-digit resolution. Typing coverage varied by locus: roughly 629-630 donors for A, B, C, DRB1 and DQB1; about 520 for DQA1; over 600 for DPA1; approximately 450 for DPB1. Roughly 5 DR-DQ haplotypes were handled as single units for association and clustering, since linkage in the cohort was strong. Among some 400 genotyped donors of the cohort, an average of about 220,000 unique TCR beta nucleotide sequences was sequenced per donor, of which about 20% were non-productive.

Inclusive of the bounding cysteine and phenylalanine, the CDR3 is 13 residues long. Only CDR3 DNA is held: 39 bases, read in frame from base 1. V is cut back by 7 bases and J by 6 bases, with 4 bases in the junction unmatched. CDR1 and CDR2 (MDHEN, SYDVKM) derive from the germline V gene. Findings and caveats that apply to the study as a whole: Most TCR sequences were seen in very few donors, while some public TCRs were found in many individuals. When HLA alleles, especially DR and DQ, strongly co-occurred, TCR associations were difficult to assign to individual alleles. Linkage disequilibrium might explain the correlated functional status among segregating V segments, but an unknown experimental factor could not be ruled out. In a later analysis, HLA-associated TCR beta chains were found to be more clonally expanded and to have lower generation probabilities than equally common non-associated chains. An association between a missense DCLRE1C variant and V-gene and J-gene trimming of TCR beta chains was found in a later genetic analysis and replicated in an independent cohort. In a later analysis, several top co-occurrence clusters were reported to appear linked to parvovirus B19, influenza, CMV and Epstein-Barr virus. Most CMV-associated TCR beta chains appeared to be HLA-restricted in a later analysis, and the HLA associations seemed to be driven largely by CMV exposure. Presence/absence analyses assumed roughly uniform sequencing depth across donors, an assumption that may not hold. A later analysis associated around 16,000 TCR beta sequences with specific HLA alleles at a false discovery rate of 0.05. An earlier analysis of roughly 570 of the donors showed that most TCR beta V segments appeared in productive rearrangements either about 87% or about 30% of the time, which broadly matched IMGT annotations. Only TCR beta chains were sequenced in this cohort, and the absence of alpha or paired-chain data limited detectable features. For the cohort, immune exposure information was limited to CMV serostatus. A later analysis found that TCR association rates varied across HLA loci, with DRB1 alleles showing the most associated TCRs and HLA-C alleles the fewest. In vitro tests confirmed that a few of the cytomegalovirus-associated TCR beta chains recognize cytomegalovirus antigens. A total of fewer than 200 TCR beta chains were listed by the study as associated with cytomegalovirus. A later genetic analysis reported fewer N-insertions in productive TCRs among donors in an Asian-associated ancestry cluster than the approximately 700-donor mean. The authors suggested that the approach could potentially be extended to other disease states and immunological phenotypes. A further reported finding was that TCR beta sequences accurately predicted the HLA-A and HLA-B alleles for most subjects in the first cohort. The classifier was reported to diagnose cytomegalovirus status with high specificity and sensitivity in both the original cohort and the validation cohort. Because counts were too low, some 17 rarely observed V segments, including chromosome 9 orphons, were left out of the earlier analysis of roughly 600 of the donors. Because HLA typing was missing for some donors at each locus, association tests included only the typed subset. A cluster of highly shared sequence variants was judged likely to represent a technical artifact of the sequencing pipeline. Some IMGT-functional V segments, including TRBV6-2 and TRBV6-3, could not be told apart with the 87-base-pair reads, so those segments were excluded.

In total, 500 to 700 healthy bone marrow donors made up the cohort. At the time of sampling, all cohort members were nominally healthy, though unrecorded immune exposures were likely present. The donor was CMV seropositive and was included in the group of approximately 310 seropositive cohort members. Every donor gave a peripheral blood sample, and the peripheral blood mononuclear cells from that sample were used for TCR beta sequencing. The Qiagen DNeasy Blood Extraction Kit was used to extract genomic DNA from the blood cell samples. The table lists this clone with a few counts. Its specific antigen is unknown. One base away there is no much larger clone; base qualities are not given. The method behind the library was the immunoSEQ multiplex PCR assay. For the multiplex PCR, a mixture combining 60 forward primers for TCR Vbeta segments and 13 reverse primers for TCR Jbeta segments was used. Amplification of the CDR3 region of rearranged TCR beta genes was performed with a multiplex PCR assay on genomic DNA. The amplified TCR beta libraries were sequenced on the Illumina HiSeq System as 87-base-pair reads. Regarding the original processing steps: A later analysis counted tens of millions of unique TCR beta chains across the roughly 700 repertoires, and approximately 11 million of these chains were shared by at least two donors. To remove PCR and sequencing errors, raw reads were error-corrected and collapsed into unique sequences using a nearest-neighbor algorithm that merged closely related sequences. Alignment of CDR3 sequences to IMGT reference sequences was used to assign V, D and J gene segments. For a sequence to be retained, a match of at least six nucleotides was required to both a V gene segment and a J gene segment. A rearrangement was called productive if the CDR3 had no stop codons and remained in frame with V and J, and every other rearrangement was called non-productive. CDR3 was defined by IMGT convention, running from the second conserved V-encoded cysteine to the conserved J-encoded phenylalanine. The earlier analysis of about 560 of the donors excluded any sequence lacking an unambiguous match to a single V gene segment. In an earlier analysis of around 590 of the donors, a V segment was called functional when productive rearrangements were above 56.7%, and segregating when the standard deviation between donors exceeded 5%. A statistical classification framework was built to diagnose cytomegalovirus status from the catalog of TCR beta chain sequences. In a later analysis, V and J genes were assigned by comparing TCR nucleotide sequences against IMGT/GENE-DB human TR gene sequences. The TCRdist pipeline was used in a later analysis to assign CDR3 sequences and most-parsimonious VDJ recombination scenarios. A later analysis defined each TCR beta chain by its CDR3 amino acid sequence plus V-gene family, and excluded reads lacking a unique V-gene family. To address suspected cross-contamination and a sequencing artifact, a later analysis removed 450 to 700 highly shared, low-generation-probability nucleotide sequences. A later analysis calculated a clonal expansion index for each public chain from normalized within-repertoire ranks of inferred template counts. In a later analysis, generation probabilities were computed using a VDJ recombination model fitted to out-of-frame rearrangements, and the results were checked against IGoR. In a later analysis, hypergeometric tests were used to score TCR-TCR, TCR-HLA and TCR-CMV co-occurrence, with a repertoire-size bias correction applied to TCR pairs. False discovery rates were estimated in a later analysis by permuting HLA or CMV assignments 20 times. In a later analysis, co-occurring TCRs were grouped using DBSCAN, with TCRdist sequence similarity added in when clustering inside HLA-allele-positive subsets. Co-occurrence clustering excluded repertoires with fewer than 30,000 or more than 120,000 public chains, plus five with anomalous nucleotide sharing. TCRdb retrieved this table from immuneACCESS and kept in-frame rearrangements only. Not all clones are present; in checked studies, unresolved V genes account for under half, and no reason is known for the remainder. The V and J calls and the clone size are those of that table, but D and trimming were determined from the DNA. This sample is represented by under 50,000 clones; about 66% of them were singletons. The leading ten clones occupy around 18% of the sample.

The source is a man aged 50-60 years in good health and CMV-seropositive. The sequence is built from TRBV28 and TRBJ2-1; TRBD2 fits 9 bases in the junction. Sequencing was done on a sample of PBMCs. The CDR3: CASKERGVNEQFF. The nucleotide sequence is given as TGTGCCAGCAAAGAGCGGGGGGTCAATGAGCAGTTCTTC.